This T cell receptor (beta chain) appears in the sequencing data of a study of T cells in Graves' hyperthyroidism and ophthalmopathy. CDR1 SGHRS and CDR2 YFSETQ come from the germline V gene. The ends were cut back, 0 bases at V and 7 bases at J, with 10 bases in the middle. The CDR3 has 13 amino acids. This clonotype appeared a few times. Its antigen remains unknown. The study, taken as a whole, reports: Ophthalmopathy was told apart from stable hyperthyroidism by a 13 V-J model.

The TCR beta CDR3 regions underwent amplification using RNA transcripts as the source. HTBI primers were the set used in a first-round RT-PCR of the TCR CDR3. TCRdb re-derived calls from the multiplex PCR reads in MiXCR, one entry per CDR3 protein. The sample lists 500,000 to 600,000 distinct CDR3 sequences; roughly 46% were seen once. Graves' hyperthyroidism showing no ophthalmopathy progression within 18 months was considered stable. Researchers barred patients who had uncontrolled infection, other autoimmune disease, pregnancy or lactation. Diagnosis relied on clinical symptoms, serum thyroxine and TRAb, thyroid ultrasound and orbital computed tomography.

Input material: peripheral blood or thyroid tissue (not recorded which). The clonotype was recovered from a woman in her late teens or twenties with Graves' hyperthyroidism. The chain is built from TRBV5-1 and TRBJ2-5, with D tentatively TRBD1 (5 bases). The CDR3 sequence: CASSLVSQGTQYF. As DNA, the CDR3 is TGCGCCAGCAGCTTGGTATCCCAGGGGACCCAGTACTTC. The full variable domain, completed using reference TRBV5-1 and TRBJ2-5, is KAGVTQTPRYLIKTRGQQVTLSCSPISGHRSVSWYQQTPGQGLQFLFEYFSETQRNKGNFPGRFSGRQFSNSRSEMNVSTLELGDSALYLCASSLVSQGTQYFGPGTRLLVL.